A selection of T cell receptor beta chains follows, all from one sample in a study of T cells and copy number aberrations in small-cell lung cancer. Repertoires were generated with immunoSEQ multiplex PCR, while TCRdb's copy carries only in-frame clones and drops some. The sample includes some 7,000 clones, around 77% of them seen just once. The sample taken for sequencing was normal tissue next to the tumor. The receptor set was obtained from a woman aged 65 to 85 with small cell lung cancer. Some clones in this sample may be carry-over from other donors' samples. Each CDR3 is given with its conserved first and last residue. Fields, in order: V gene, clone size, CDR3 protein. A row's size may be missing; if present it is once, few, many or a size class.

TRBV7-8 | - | CASSLGGRGPPDTQYF
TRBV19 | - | CASSWRLNTEAFF
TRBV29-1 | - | CSVVDTASRGETQYF
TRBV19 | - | CASSPGTSGSSGANVLTF
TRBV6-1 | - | CASSELGNRNNEQFF
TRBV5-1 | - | CASSLVLAGGNTQYF
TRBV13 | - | CASSLGLAGEYEQYF
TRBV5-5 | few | CASSLHFVGEARTEAFF
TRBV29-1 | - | CSVDPQGAGELFF
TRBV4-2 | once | CASSQGTGGRTEAFF
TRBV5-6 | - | CASSVIPGATEAFF
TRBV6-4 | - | CASSSGQGDYNEQFF
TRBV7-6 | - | CASSSYRSQGARGGPTYNEQFF
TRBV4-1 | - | CASSQDLQGAQNTEAFF
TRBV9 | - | CASSVGQGWFNEQFF
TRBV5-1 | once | CASSLAGGTGNTIYF
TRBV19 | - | CASSGGSSYNEQFF
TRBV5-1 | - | CASSLVSSGQETQYF
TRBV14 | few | CASSQEARVGEQFF
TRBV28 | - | CASSRAGTANEKLFF
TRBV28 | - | CASSFGLAGEVETQYF
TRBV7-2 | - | CASSSRTDRSNYGYTF
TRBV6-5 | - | CASSYGQGAGYGYTF
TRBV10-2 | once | CAIRWAGPTGELFF
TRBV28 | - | CASSWEIGTSGTETQYF
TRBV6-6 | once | CASSYFQGVDNRQFF
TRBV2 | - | CASSDRTRGDTEAFF
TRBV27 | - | CASSQDWSSYNEQFF
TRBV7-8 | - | CASSLGVGADEKLFF
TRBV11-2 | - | CASSLTSGSLLREQFF
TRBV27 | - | CASSLLAGGPNEQFF
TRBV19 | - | CASSIRDRATYEQYF
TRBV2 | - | CASRETGTANEKLFF
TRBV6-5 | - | CASRGGVMYEQYF
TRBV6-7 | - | CASSYPIPGHVKLCEKLFF
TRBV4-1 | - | CASSQLTGTGTEKLFF
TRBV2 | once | CASSSGTGATRWGLFF
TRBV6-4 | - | CASIRTGVSYEQYF
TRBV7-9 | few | CASSWTTGNTIYF
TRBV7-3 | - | CASSLEGNTEAFF
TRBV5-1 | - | CASSLEGRGYEQYF
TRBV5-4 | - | CASSLTGRADTQYF
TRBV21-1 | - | CASSFAGTGHSEQYF
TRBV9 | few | CASNGDADSSSNTGELFF
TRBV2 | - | CASRALHLYNEQFF
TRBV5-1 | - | CASSRTGDSNQPQHF
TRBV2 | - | CASSPSAGKLFF
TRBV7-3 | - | CASSLLGGRQYEQYF
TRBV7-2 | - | CASSLARAETQYF
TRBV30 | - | CAWRGMVRGRSHTDTQYF
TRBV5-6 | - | CASSFFSGDNQPQHF
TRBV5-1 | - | CASSLLDEQETQYF
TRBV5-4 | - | CASSRGNTEAFF
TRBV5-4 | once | CASSLSFNEQFF
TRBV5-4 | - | CASSLAPSGRGHEQYF
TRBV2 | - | CASSTGQGAISETQYF
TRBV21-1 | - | CASSAGGHLYYEQYF
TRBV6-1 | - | CASSEDWGLQHF
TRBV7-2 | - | CASSLAPGDTEAFF